Following are 16 T cell receptor beta chains from one sample sequenced in a study of radiotherapy plus CTLA-4 blockade in lung cancer. Repertoires were generated with immunoSEQ multiplex PCR, while TCRdb's copy carries only in-frame clones and drops some. The table has 65,000 to 90,000 clones, over 75% seen once. The sample in question was peripheral blood, obtained from a patient treated with radiotherapy plus ipilimumab. The origin of the receptors is a human donor with non-small cell lung cancer that progressed on radiotherapy plus ipilimumab.

The gene calls are TRBV2 and TRBJ2-4, with 7 bases identical to TRBD1. The J segment lost 0 bases and the V segment lost 2 bases, leaving 4 bases of the junction unmatched. The CDR3 length is 16 residues. Per germline, CDR1 SNHLY and CDR2 FYNNEI. CDR3 DNA sequence: TGTGCCAGCAGTGAAATGGACAGGCTAGCCAAAAACATTCAGTACTTC. Protein product: CASSEMDRLAKNIQYF. The full variable domain, in which reference TRBV2 and TRBJ2-4 provide the parts outside the CDR3, is EPEVTQTPSHQVTQMGQEVILRCVPISNHLYFYWYRQILGQKVEFLVSFYNNEISEKSEIFDDQFSVERPDGSNFTLKIRSTKLEDSAMYFCASSEMDRLAKNIQYFGAGTRLSVL.

The V and J genes are TRBV30 and TRBJ2-3, with 7 bases that match TRBD2. The ends lost 1 base at V and 4 bases at J; junction bases unmatched: 2. In germline, CDR1 is GTSNPN, CDR2 SVGIG (reference sequence). CDR3 length: 13 residues. CDR3 in DNA: TGTGCCTGGAGTGCGGGGGGTGCAGATACGCAGTATTTT. Translated: CAWSAGGADTQYF.

To note about this clone: At the DNA level, this CDR3 is encoded by other sequences in the same sample as well. This chain links TRBV2 with TRBJ2-2; TRBD1 is a possible D gene (6 bases). The V end was cut by 6 bases, the J end by 4 bases, with 15 bases between. Germline CDR1 and CDR2: SNHLY and FYNNEI. The CDR3 runs to 15 residues. This chain's CDR3 is CASRADSGATGELFF. The CDR3, as DNA: TGTGCCAGCAGGGCCGATTCAGGGGCCACCGGGGAGCTGTTTTTT.

This chain connects TRBV19 to TRBJ2-2; TRBD1 or TRBD2 may be the D gene (5 bases each). The CDR3 has 13 amino acids. The V and J ends lost 1 base and 7 bases respectively, with 7 bases between them. The germline CDR1 and CDR2 sequences are LNHDA and SQIVND (reference sequence). The CDR3: CASSIVGGGELFF. The CDR3 nucleotides are TGTGCCAGTAGTATAGTTGGGGGCGGGGAGCTGTTTTTT.

The chain is built from TRBV27 and TRBJ1-5; D is undetermined. There are 13 residues in the CDR3. Germline CDR1 is MNHEY and CDR2 is SMNVEV (reference sequence). V lost 3 bases to trimming and J lost 3 bases, with 6 bases between them. The CDR3 nucleotides are TGTGCCAGCAGTTTGATAAACAATCAGCCCCAGCATTTT. Translation gives CASSLINNQPQHF.

The genes are TRBV6-1 and TRBJ2-6; D ambiguous. Per the germline V gene, CDR1 is MNHNS and CDR2 is SASEGT. The CDR3 spans 15 residues. Trimming left V 10 bases short and J 0 bases short, with 13 bases between. DNA of the CDR3: TGTGCCAACAGATATACAGTCTCTGGGGCCAACGTCCTGACTTTC. Translation gives CANRYTVSGANVLTF.

The J gene is TRBJ2-1, the V gene TRBV30, with TRBD2 matching 13 bases. Germline CDR1 is GTSNPN and CDR2 is SVGIG (reference sequence). V was clipped by 0 bases and J by 6 bases; unmatched bases: 2. The CDR3 totals 15 residues. DNA for the CDR3: TGTGCCTGGAGTGTACTAGCGGGAGGGCCCAATGAGCAGTTCTTC. It yields the protein CAWSVLAGGPNEQFF.

The CDR3 nucleotides are TGTGCCAGCAACCGGGACTACAACTACGAGCAGTACTTC. It encodes CASNRDYNYEQYF. V and J are TRBV6-1 and TRBJ2-7, with 7 bases fitting TRBD2. The germline CDR1 and CDR2 sequences are MNHNS and SASEGT. The J segment lost 3 bases and the V segment lost 7 bases, leaving 6 bases of the junction unmatched. This CDR3 is built from 13 residues.

J is TRBJ1-5 and V is TRBV2; TRBD1 agrees at 7 bases. Unmatched junction bases numbered 11, after V lost 7 bases and J lost 5 bases. CDR3 length: 15 residues. Looked up from germline, CDR1 is SNHLY and CDR2 is FYNNEI. The CDR3 is CASTPSGTEDQPQHF. CDR3 in DNA: TGTGCCAGCACCCCCTCCGGGACAGAAGATCAGCCCCAGCATTTT.

This clone showed up just a few times. The rearrangement uses TRBV5-8 and TRBJ2-7; D remains unclear. CDR1 and CDR2 (germline): SGHTS, YDEGEE. The CDR3 is 11 residues long. Trimming took 2 bases from V and 3 from J, leaving 3 bases between them. The CDR3 DNA reads TGTGCCAGCAGCTTTAACTACGAGCAGTACGTC. As protein: CASSFNYEQYV.

The V call is TRBV30, the J call TRBJ1-3, with D tentatively TRBD1 (5 bases). Trimming shortened V by 5 bases and J by 0 bases, and 8 bases separated the two germline ends. The germline gives CDR1 GTSNPN, CDR2 SVGIG (reference sequence). The CDR3 has 13 amino acids. CDR3 coding DNA: TGTGCCTGGGACAGAGCCTCTGGAAACACCATATATTTT. Translation gives CAWDRASGNTIYF.

In this sample, this clone turned up a few times. The chain combines TRBV18 with TRBJ1-2, with 10 bases matching TRBD1. The trim removed 0 bases at V and 4 bases at J, leaving 2 bases unmatched. Germline V lookup: CDR1 KGHSH, CDR2 LQKENI. This CDR3 spans 15 amino acids. The CDR3 reads CASSPPGQGSYGYTF. CDR3 DNA sequence: TGTGCCAGCTCACCACCGGGACAGGGGAGCTATGGCTACACCTTC. The full variable domain, in which reference TRBV18 and TRBJ1-2 provide the parts outside the CDR3, is NAGVMQNPRHLVRRRGQEARLRCSPMKGHSHVYWYRQLPEEGLKFMVYLQKENIIDESGMPKERFSAEFPKEGPSILRIQQVVRGDSAAYFCASSPPGQGSYGYTFGSGTRLTVV.

V usage is TRBV7-9 and J usage is TRBJ2-7; D may match TRBD1 or TRBD2 (5 bases each). Trimming took off 5 bases at V and 6 bases at J, with 11 bases between the two ends. Germline lookup yields CDR1 SEHNR and CDR2 FQNEAQ (reference sequence). The CDR3 runs 12 residues. Written as DNA, the CDR3 is TGTGCCAGCAGCAGACCGGGGCGCGAGCAGTACTTC. The encoded protein is CASSRPGREQYF.

The rearrangement joins TRBV10-3 to TRBJ1-1; weak D call: TRBD1 (5 bases). The V gene lost 11 bases and the J gene lost 1 base, with 17 bases spanning the gap. Per germline, CDR1 ENHRY and CDR2 SYGVKD. The CDR3 spans 14 residues. The CDR3 is CAVRQSLTNTEAFF. The CDR3 DNA reads as TGTGCCGTAAGACAGAGTCTAACGAACACTGAAGCTTTCTTT.

Here the CDR3 reads CASSSGTSGMNEQYV. DNA of the CDR3: TGTGCCAGCAGTTCCGGGACTAGCGGGATGAATGAGCAGTACGTC. J is TRBJ2-7 and V is TRBV27, with TRBD2 matching 13 bases. The CDR3 sequence is 15 residues long. With V trimmed by 4 bases and J by 7 bases, 7 bases remained unmatched. Germline CDR1 reads MNHEY; CDR2 reads SMNVEV (reference sequence).

The V call is TRBV18, the J call TRBJ2-1; 10 positions match TRBD2. The junction had 8 bases not matched to a gene; V was cut back by 6 bases and J by 6 bases. This CDR3 spans 15 amino acids. The germline V gene encodes CDR1 KGHSH and CDR2 LQKENI. The CDR3 reads CASSHLAGDGNEQFF. CDR3 nucleotide sequence: TGTGCCAGCTCCCATCTAGCGGGAGACGGCAATGAGCAGTTCTTC. The variable domain in full, with the rest retrieved from reference TRBV18 and TRBJ2-1, is NAGVMQNPRHLVRRRGQEARLRCSPMKGHSHVYWYRQLPEEGLKFMVYLQKENIIDESGMPKERFSAEFPKEGPSILRIQQVVRGDSAAYFCASSHLAGDGNEQFFGPGTRLTVL.